The clone carrying this TCR beta chain showed up just a few times. This specimen comes from a study of blood T cell repertoires in COVID-19. The wider study: T cells, B-cell-depleted T cells, or PBMCs supplied cDNA or gDNA.

As handled by the study authors: Amplification of reference gene primers was used by the study to estimate nucleated cell counts. Clones were read by immunoSEQ multiplex PCR, and TCRdb kept only the in-frame ones, dropping some. Clone size and the V and J calls come from that table; the DNA yielded D and trimming. The sample holds approximately 100,000 clones, around 80% seen once. V was trimmed by 3 bases and J by 1 base, leaving 10 bases between them. The germline CDR1 and CDR2 sequences are SNHLY and FYNNEI. The CDR3 consists of 14 residues. The sequenced material came from peripheral blood. The sequence was obtained from a woman aged 60-75 years with acute or convalescent COVID-19. V and J are TRBV2 and TRBJ2-7; perhaps TRBD1 as D (5 bases). The CDR3 DNA sequence: TGTGCCAGCAGTGATAACAGGCGATCCTACGAGCAGTACTTC. Amino acid sequence: CASSDNRRSYEQYF.